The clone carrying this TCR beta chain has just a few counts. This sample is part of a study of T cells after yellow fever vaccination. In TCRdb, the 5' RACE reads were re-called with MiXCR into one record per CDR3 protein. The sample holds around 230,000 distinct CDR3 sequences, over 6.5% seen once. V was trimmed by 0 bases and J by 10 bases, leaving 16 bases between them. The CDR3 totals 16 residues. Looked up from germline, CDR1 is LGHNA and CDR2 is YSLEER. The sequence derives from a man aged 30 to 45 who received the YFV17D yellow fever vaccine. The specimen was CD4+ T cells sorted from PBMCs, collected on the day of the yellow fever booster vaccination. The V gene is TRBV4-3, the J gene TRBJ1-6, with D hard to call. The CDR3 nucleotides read TGCGCCAGCAGCCAAGATGTGACGCCCGAAGGATCACCCCTCCACTTT. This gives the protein CASSQDVTPEGSPLHF.